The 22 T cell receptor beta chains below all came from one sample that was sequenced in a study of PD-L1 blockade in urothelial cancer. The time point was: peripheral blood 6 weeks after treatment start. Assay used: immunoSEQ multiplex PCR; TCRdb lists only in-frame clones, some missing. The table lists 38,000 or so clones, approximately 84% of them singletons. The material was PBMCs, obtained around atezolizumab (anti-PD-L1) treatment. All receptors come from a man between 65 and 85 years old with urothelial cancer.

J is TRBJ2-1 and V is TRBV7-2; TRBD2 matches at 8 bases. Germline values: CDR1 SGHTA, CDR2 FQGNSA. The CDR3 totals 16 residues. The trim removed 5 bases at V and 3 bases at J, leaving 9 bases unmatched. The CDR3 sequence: CASSLSPGTSYNEQFF. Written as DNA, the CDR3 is TGTGCCAGCAGCCTTTCTCCGGGGACTAGCTACAATGAGCAGTTCTTC.

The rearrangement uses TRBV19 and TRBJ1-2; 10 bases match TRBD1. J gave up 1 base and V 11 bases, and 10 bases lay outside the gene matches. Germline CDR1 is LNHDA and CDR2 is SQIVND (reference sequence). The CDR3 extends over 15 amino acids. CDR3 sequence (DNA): TGTGCCGTCTGGGGACAGGGGAGCAGTAACTATGGCTACACCTTC. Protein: CAVWGQGSSNYGYTF. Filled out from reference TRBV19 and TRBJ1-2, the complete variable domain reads DGGITQSPKYLFRKEGQNVTLSCEQNLNHDAMYWYRQDPGQGLRLIYYSQIVNDFQKGDIAEGYSVSREKKESFPLTVTSAQKNPTAFYLCAVWGQGSSNYGYTFGSGTRLTVV.

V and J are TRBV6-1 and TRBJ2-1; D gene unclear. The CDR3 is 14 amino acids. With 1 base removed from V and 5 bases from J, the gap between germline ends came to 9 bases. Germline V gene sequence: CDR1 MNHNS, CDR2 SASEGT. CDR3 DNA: TGTGCCAGCAGTGAAGTGTCAGTTAACAATGAGCAGTTCTTC. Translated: CASSEVSVNNEQFF.

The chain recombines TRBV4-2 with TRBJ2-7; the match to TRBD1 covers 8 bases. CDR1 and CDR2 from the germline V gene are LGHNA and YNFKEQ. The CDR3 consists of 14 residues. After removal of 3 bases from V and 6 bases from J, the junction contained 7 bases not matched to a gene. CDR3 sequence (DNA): TGTGCCAGCAGCCATCGATTACAGGGGGGCGAGCAGTACTTC. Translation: CASSHRLQGGEQYF.

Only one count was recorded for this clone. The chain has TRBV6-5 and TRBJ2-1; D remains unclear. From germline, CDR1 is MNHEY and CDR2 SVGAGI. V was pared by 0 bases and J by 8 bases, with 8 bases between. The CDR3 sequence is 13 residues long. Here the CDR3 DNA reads TGTGCCAGCAGTTACTCGTTGGAGTATGAGCAGTTCTTC. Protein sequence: CASSYSLEYEQFF.

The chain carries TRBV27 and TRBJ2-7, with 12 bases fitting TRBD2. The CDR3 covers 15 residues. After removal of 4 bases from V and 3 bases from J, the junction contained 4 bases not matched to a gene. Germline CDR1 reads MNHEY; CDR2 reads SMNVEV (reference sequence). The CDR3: CASSSPTSGSYEQYF. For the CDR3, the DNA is TGTGCCAGCAGTTCACCGACTAGCGGGAGCTACGAGCAGTACTTC.

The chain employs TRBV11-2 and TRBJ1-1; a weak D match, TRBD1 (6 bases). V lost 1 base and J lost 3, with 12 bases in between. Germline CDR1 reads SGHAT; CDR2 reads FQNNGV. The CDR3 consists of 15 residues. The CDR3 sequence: CASSLGAGADTEAFF. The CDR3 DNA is TGTGCCAGCAGCTTAGGGGCAGGGGCCGACACTGAAGCTTTCTTT. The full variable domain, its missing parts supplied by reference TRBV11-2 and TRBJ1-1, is EAGVAQSPRYKIIEKRQSVAFWCNPISGHATLYWYQQILGQGPKLLIQFQNNGVVDDSQLPKDRFSAERLKGVDSTLKIQPAKLEDSAVYLCASSLGAGADTEAFFGQGTRLTVV.

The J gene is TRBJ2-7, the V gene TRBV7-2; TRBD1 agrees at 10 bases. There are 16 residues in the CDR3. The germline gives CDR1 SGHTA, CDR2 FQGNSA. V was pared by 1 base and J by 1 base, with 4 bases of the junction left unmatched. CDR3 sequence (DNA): TGTGCCAGCAGCTTAGGCCGGGACAGGGGATCCTACGAGCAGTACTTC. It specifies CASSLGRDRGSYEQYF.

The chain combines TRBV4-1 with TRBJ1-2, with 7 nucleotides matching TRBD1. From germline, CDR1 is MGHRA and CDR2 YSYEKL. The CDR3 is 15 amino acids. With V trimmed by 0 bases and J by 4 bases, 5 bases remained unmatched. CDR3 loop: CASSQDGDSRYGYTF. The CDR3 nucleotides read TGCGCCAGCAGCCAAGATGGGGACAGCCGCTATGGCTACACCTTC.

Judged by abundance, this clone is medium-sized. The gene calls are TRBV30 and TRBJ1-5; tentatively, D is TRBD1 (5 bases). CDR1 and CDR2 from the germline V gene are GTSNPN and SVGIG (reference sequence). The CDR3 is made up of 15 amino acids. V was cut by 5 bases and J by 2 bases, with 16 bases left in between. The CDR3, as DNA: TGTGCCTGGGCCCCTCTCGGGGGAGGCAATCAGCCCCAGCATTTT. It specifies CAWAPLGGGNQPQHF.

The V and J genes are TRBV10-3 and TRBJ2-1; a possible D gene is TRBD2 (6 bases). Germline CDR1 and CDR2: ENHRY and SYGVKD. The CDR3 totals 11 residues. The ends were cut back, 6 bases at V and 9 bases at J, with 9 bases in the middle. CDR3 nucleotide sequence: TGTGCCATCAGCCGGGAGTTTGAGCAGTTCTTC. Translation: CAISREFEQFF.

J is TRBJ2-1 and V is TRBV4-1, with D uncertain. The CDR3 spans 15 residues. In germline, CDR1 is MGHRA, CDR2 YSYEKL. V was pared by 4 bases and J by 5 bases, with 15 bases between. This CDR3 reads CASSLLSIRDNEQFF. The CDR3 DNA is TGCGCCAGCAGCCTACTATCCATTAGAGACAATGAGCAGTTCTTC.

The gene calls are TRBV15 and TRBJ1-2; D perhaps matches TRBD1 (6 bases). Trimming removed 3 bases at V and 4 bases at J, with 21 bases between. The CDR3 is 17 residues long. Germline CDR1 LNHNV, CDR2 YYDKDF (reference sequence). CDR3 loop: CATSRGRGAEKAYGYTF. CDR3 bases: TGTGCCACCAGCAGGGGCCGGGGGGCGGAGAAAGCCTATGGCTACACCTTC.

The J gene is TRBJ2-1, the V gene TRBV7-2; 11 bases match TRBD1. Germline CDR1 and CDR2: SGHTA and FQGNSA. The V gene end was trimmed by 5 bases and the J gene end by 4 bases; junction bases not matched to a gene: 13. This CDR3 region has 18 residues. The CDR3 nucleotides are TGTGCCAGCAGCCGGGGACAGGGGGTCCAAAACAAGTACAATGAGCAGTTCTTC. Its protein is CASSRGQGVQNKYNEQFF.

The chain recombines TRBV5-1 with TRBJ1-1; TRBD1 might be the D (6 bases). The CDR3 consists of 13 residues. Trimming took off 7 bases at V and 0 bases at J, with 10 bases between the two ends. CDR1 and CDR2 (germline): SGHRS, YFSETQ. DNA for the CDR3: TGCGCCAGCCTCGGACAGTTGAACACTGAAGCTTTCTTT. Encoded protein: CASLGQLNTEAFF.

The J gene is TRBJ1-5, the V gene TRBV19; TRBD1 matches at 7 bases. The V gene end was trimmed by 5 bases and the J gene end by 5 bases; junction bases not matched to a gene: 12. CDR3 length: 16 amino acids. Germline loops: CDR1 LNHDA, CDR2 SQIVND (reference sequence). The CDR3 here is CASSWGEGTADQPQHF. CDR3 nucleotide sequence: TGTGCCAGTAGTTGGGGGGAAGGGACAGCTGATCAGCCCCAGCATTTT.

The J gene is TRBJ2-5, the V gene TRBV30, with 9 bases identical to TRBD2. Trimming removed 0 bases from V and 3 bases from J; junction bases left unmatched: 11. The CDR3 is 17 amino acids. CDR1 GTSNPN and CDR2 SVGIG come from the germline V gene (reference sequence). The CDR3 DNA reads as TGTGCCTGGAGTGTACAAGCGGGAGGATGGCGCGAAGAGACCCAGTACTTC. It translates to CAWSVQAGGWREETQYF.

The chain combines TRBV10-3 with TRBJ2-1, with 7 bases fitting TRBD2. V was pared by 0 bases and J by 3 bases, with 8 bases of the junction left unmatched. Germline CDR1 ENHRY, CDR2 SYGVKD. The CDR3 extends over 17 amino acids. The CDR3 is CAISESGGAGRYNEQFF. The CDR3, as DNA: TGTGCCATCAGTGAGTCAGGTGGAGCGGGACGCTACAATGAGCAGTTCTTC.

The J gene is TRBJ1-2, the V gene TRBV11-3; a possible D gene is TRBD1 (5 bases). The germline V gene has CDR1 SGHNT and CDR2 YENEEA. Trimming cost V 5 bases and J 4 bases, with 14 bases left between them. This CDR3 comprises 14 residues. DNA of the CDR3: TGTGCCAGCAGCACCCGGACACGTACCTATGGCTACACCTTC. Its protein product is CASSTRTRTYGYTF.

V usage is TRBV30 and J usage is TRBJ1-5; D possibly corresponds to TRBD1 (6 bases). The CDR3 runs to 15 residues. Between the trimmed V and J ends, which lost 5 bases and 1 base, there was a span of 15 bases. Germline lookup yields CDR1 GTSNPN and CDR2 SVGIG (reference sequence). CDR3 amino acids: CAWDHDRTSNQPQHF. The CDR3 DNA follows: TGTGCCTGGGATCACGACAGGACCAGCAATCAGCCCCAGCATTTT.

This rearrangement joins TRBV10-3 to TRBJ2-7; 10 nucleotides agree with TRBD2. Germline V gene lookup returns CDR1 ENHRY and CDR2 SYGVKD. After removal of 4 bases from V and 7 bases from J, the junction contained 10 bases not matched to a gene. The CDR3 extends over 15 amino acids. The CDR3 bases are TGTGCCATCAGTGGTGCTAGCGGGAGCCCCGGGGAGCAGTACTTC. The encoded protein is CAISGASGSPGEQYF.

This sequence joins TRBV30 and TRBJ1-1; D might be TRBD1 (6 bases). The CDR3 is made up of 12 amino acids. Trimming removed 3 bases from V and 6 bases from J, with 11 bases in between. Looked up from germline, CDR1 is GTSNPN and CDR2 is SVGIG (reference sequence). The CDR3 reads CAWRTGSAEAFF. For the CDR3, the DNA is TGTGCCTGGAGAACAGGGAGCGCTGAAGCTTTCTTT.